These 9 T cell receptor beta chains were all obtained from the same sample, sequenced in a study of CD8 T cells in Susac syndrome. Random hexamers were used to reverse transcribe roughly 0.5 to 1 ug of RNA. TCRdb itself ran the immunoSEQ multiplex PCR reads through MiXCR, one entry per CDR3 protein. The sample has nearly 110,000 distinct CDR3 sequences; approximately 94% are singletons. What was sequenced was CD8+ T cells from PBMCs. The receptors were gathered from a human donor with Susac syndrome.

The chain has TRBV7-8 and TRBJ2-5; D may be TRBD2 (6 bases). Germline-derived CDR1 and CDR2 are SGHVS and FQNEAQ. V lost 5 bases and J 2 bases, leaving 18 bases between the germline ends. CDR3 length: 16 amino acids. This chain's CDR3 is CASSLGRGTQQETQYF. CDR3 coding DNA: TGTGCCAGCAGCCTCGGGAGAGGGACCCAACAAGAGACCCAGTACTTC.

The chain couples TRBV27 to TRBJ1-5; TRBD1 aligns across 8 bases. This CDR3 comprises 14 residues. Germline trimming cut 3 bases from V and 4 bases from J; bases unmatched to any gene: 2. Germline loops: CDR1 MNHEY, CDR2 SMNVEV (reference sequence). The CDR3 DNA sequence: TGTGCCAGCAGTTTGCAGGGGGCTAATCAGCCCCAGCATTTT. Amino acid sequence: CASSLQGANQPQHF.

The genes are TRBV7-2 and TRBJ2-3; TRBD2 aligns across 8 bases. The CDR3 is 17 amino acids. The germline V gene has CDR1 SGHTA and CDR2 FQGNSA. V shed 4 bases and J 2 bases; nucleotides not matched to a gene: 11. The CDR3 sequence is CASSSPGVAGTTDTQYF. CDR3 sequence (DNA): TGTGCCAGCAGCTCGCCTGGGGTAGCGGGGACCACAGATACGCAGTATTTT. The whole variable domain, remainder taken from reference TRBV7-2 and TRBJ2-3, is GAGVSQSPSNKVTEKGKDVELRCDPISGHTALYWYRQSLGQGLEFLIYFQGNSAPDKSGLPSDRFSAERTGGSVSTLTIQRTQQEDSAVYLCASSSPGVAGTTDTQYFGPGTRLTVL.

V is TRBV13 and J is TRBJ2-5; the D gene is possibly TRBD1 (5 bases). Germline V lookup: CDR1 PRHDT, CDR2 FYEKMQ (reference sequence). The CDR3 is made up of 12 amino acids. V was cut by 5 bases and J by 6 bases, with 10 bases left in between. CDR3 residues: CASSRGAKTQYF. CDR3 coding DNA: TGTGCCAGCAGCCGTGGGGCAAAGACCCAGTACTTC.

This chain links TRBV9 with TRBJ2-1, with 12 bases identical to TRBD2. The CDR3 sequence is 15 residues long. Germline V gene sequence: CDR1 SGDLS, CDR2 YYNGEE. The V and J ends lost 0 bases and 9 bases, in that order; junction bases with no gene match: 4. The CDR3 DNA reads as TGTGCCAGCAGCGTAGGCCTAGCGGGGGGGGGTGAGCAGTTCTTC. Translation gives CASSVGLAGGGEQFF. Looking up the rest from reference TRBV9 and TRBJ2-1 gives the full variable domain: DSGVTQTPKHLITATGQRVTLRCSPRSGDLSVYWYQQSLDQGLQFLIQYYNGEERAKGNILERFSAQQFPDLHSELNLSSLELGDSALYFCASSVGLAGGGEQFFGPGTRLTVL.

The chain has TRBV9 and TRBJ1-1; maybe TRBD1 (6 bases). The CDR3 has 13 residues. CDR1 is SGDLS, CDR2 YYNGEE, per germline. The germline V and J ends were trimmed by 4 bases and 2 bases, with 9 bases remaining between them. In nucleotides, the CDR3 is TGTGCCAGCAGCCCGGGACATAACACTGAAGCTTTCTTT. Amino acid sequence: CASSPGHNTEAFF.

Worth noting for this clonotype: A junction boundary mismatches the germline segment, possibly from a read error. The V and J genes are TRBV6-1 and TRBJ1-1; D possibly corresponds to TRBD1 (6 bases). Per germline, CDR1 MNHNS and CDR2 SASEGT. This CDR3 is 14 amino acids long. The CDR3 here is CASSEVGGVTEAFF. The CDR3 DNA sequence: TGTGCCAGCAGCGAAGTGGGGGGCGTCACTGAAGCTTTCTTT.

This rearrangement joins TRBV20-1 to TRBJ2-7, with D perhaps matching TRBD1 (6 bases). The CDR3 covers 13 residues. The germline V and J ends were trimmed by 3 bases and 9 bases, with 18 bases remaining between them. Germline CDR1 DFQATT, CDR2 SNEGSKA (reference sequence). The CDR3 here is CSASLQGNLRQYF. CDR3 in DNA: TGCAGTGCTAGCCTACAGGGAAATCTCCGGCAGTACTTC.

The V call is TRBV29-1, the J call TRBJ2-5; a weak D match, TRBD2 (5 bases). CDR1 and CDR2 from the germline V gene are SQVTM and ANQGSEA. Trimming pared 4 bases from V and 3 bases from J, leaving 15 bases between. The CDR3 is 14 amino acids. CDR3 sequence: CSVVGSWGEETQYF. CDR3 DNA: TGCAGCGTTGTCGGTAGTTGGGGAGAAGAGACCCAGTACTTC.